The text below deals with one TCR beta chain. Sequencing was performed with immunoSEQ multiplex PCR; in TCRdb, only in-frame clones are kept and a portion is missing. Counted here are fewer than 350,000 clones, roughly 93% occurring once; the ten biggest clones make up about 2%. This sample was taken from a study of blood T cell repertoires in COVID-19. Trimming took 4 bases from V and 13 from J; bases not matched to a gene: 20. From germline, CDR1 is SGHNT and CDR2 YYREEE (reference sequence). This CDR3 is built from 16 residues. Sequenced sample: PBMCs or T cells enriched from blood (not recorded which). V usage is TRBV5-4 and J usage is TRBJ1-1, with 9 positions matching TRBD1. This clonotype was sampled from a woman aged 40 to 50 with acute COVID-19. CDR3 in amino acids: CASSPTPDPGQGVGFF. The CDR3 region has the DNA TGTGCCAGCAGCCCTACACCAGATCCGGGACAGGGCGTCGGTTTCTTT. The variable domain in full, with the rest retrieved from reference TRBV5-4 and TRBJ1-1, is ETGVTQSPTHLIKTRGQQVTLRCSSQSGHNTVSWYQQALGQGPQFIFQYYREEENGRGNFPPRFSGLQFPNYSSELNVNALELDDSALYLCASSPTPDPGQGVGFFGQGTRLTVV.